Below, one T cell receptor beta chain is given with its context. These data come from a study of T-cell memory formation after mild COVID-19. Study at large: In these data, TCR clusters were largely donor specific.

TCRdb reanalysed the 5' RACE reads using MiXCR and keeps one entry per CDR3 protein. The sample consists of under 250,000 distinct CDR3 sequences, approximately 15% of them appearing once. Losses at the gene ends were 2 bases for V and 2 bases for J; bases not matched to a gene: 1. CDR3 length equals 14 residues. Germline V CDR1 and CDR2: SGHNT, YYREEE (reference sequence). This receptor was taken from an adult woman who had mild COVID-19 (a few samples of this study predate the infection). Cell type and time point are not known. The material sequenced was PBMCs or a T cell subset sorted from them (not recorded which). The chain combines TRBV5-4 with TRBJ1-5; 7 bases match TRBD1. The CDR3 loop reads CASSFGTGNQPQHF. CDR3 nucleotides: TGTGCCAGCAGCTTCGGGACAGGCAATCAGCCCCAGCATTTT.